Shown below are 20 T cell receptor beta chains from a single sample sequenced in a study of T cell repertoires in cytomegalovirus infection. TCRdb processed the reads anew with MiXCR; each CDR3 protein has one entry. Found here are over 100,000 distinct CDR3 sequences, about a tenth of them singletons; the top ten hold 25% to 40%. No antigen is known for these receptors. Material: PBMCs, sequenced either directly or after in vitro stimulation (not recorded which). The receptors shown here come from a human donor in good health (CMV status not recorded). Some clones in this sample may be carry-over from other donors' samples.

This clonotype was counted at least ten times. The chain recombines TRBV27 with TRBJ2-6, with no clear D. Germline values: CDR1 MNHEY, CDR2 SMNVEV (reference sequence). Trimming stripped 3 bases from V and 0 bases from J, with 12 bases between. The CDR3 covers 17 residues. CDR3 in DNA: TGTGCCAGCAGTTTGGTGCACGGAAGCTCTGGGGCCAACGTCCTGACTTTC. The encoded protein is CASSLVHGSSGANVLTF.

This clonotype was recorded a few times. The V gene is TRBV20-1, the J gene TRBJ1-2; possible D gene TRBD1, 5 bases. The CDR3 has 14 residues. From germline, CDR1 is DFQATT and CDR2 SNEGSKA (reference sequence). V shed 3 bases and J shed 4 bases, with 15 bases lying between them. The CDR3 reads CSASRVLRGYGYTF. The CDR3 DNA reads TGCAGTGCTAGCAGGGTTCTTCGGGGCTATGGCTACACCTTC.

This clonotype was observed a few times. The gene calls are TRBV10-3 and TRBJ2-7; a possible D gene is TRBD2 (6 bases). The length of the CDR3 is 12 residues. CDR1 ENHRY and CDR2 SYGVKD come from the germline V gene. V lost 8 bases, J lost 4 bases, and 12 bases lay in between. The CDR3 protein is CAIGRERYEQYV. As DNA, the CDR3 is TGTGCCATCGGACGGGAGCGGTACGAGCAGTACGTC.

This clonotype has ten or more counts. This sequence joins TRBV7-9 and TRBJ1-1, with 7 bases fitting TRBD1. Germline loops: CDR1 SEHNR, CDR2 FQNEAQ (reference sequence). The CDR3 contains 15 residues. V lost 5 bases, J lost 6 bases, and 12 bases stayed unmatched. DNA for the CDR3: TGTGCCAGCAGCCCATCGCAGGGGGGAAGATCTGAAGCTTTCTTT. Translation gives CASSPSQGGRSEAFF.

This clonotype came up a few times. This chain links TRBV11-3 with TRBJ1-6, with D possibly being TRBD1 (5 bases). The germline V and J ends were trimmed by 3 bases and 0 bases, with 12 bases remaining between them. The CDR3 loop spans 17 amino acids. Looked up from germline, CDR1 is SGHNT and CDR2 is YENEEA. The CDR3 sequence: CASSLGRLSSYNSPLHF. In DNA form, the CDR3 reads TGTGCCAGCAGCTTGGGACGGCTGAGCTCCTATAATTCACCCCTCCACTTT.

This clonotype was detected ten times or more. V usage is TRBV19 and J usage is TRBJ2-4; D gene unclear. The CDR3 spans 15 residues. V gave up 3 bases and J gave up 0 bases, with 9 bases separating them. Germline-derived CDR1 and CDR2 are LNHDA and SQIVND (reference sequence). The chain's CDR3 is CASSIPRLAKNIQYF. The DNA of the CDR3 is TGTGCCAGTAGTATTCCACGGTTAGCCAAAAACATTCAGTACTTC. Supplemented by reference TRBV19 and TRBJ2-4, the full variable domain reads DGGITQSPKYLFRKEGQNVTLSCEQNLNHDAMYWYRQDPGQGLRLIYYSQIVNDFQKGDIAEGYSVSREKKESFPLTVTSAQKNPTAFYLCASSIPRLAKNIQYFGAGTRLSVL.

This clonotype has a handful of counts. This chain uses TRBV7-3 with TRBJ2-7, with 7 nucleotides matching TRBD1. V lost 5 bases, J lost 9 bases, and 13 bases stayed unmatched. The CDR3 is 14 amino acids. The germline V gene has CDR1 SGHTA and CDR2 FQGTGA. CDR3 nucleotide sequence: TGTGCCAGCAGCCGACAGGGCGATAATCTGGGGCAGTACTTC. Protein product: CASSRQGDNLGQYF.

This clonotype turned up a few times. The chain combines TRBV4-2 with TRBJ2-1; no definite D call. The ends were cut back, 0 bases at V and 5 bases at J, with 17 bases in the middle. The germline gives CDR1 LGHNA, CDR2 YNFKEQ. This CDR3 has 17 amino acids. The CDR3 coding sequence is TGTGCCAGCAGCCAAGATTTTGCTAGTCCCAAAAACAATGAGCAGTTCTTC. As protein: CASSQDFASPKNNEQFF.

V and J are TRBV7-8 and TRBJ2-5; possible D gene TRBD2, 5 bases. The germline V and J ends were trimmed by 7 bases and 4 bases, with 22 bases remaining between them. Per germline, CDR1 SGHVS and CDR2 FQNEAQ. The CDR3 runs 16 residues. Here the CDR3 reads CASTEKAGNLGETQYF. The CDR3 DNA is TGTGCCAGCACCGAAAAGGCGGGTAACCTCGGAGAGACCCAGTACTTC.

This clonotype was detected ten times or more. The chain couples TRBV7-2 to TRBJ2-3; D gene unclear. CDR1 SGHTA and CDR2 FQGNSA come from the germline V gene. The CDR3 runs 12 residues. Between the trimmed V and J ends, which lost 2 bases and 5 bases, there was a span of 5 bases. The CDR3 nucleotides are TGTGCCAGCAGCTTAATGGGAGATACGCAGTATTTT. It specifies CASSLMGDTQYF. The entire variable domain, with the rest obtained from reference TRBV7-2 and TRBJ2-3, is as follows: GAGVSQSPSNKVTEKGKDVELRCDPISGHTALYWYRQSLGQGLEFLIYFQGNSAPDKSGLPSDRFSAERTGGSVSTLTIQRTQQEDSAVYLCASSLMGDTQYFGPGTRLTVL.

This clonotype was detected only a few times. The chain uses TRBV5-5 and TRBJ2-2, with D possibly TRBD1 on 5 matching bases. V lost 4 bases and J 4 bases, leaving 14 bases between the germline ends. CDR1 and CDR2 (germline): SGHKS, YYEKEE (reference sequence). The CDR3 covers 15 residues. Written as DNA, the CDR3 is TGTGCCAGCAGCGGGGCTTGGGTCAGCACCGGGGAGCTGTTTTTT. Translating it yields CASSGAWVSTGELFF.

The chain's CDR3 is CASSYNGTSGSSYNEQFF. The CDR3 DNA is TGTGCCAGCAGTTACAATGGGACTAGCGGGAGCTCCTACAATGAGCAGTTCTTC. The chain carries TRBV6-2 or TRBV6-3 and TRBJ2-1; 14 bases map to TRBD2. Germline values: CDR1 MNHEY, CDR2 SVGEGT. The CDR3 length is 18 residues. V lost 2 bases to trimming and J lost 0 bases; unmatched junction nucleotides: 3.

At least ten counts were recorded for this clonotype. This rearrangement joins TRBV7-2 to TRBJ1-1; D is perhaps TRBD1 (5 bases). The CDR3 extends over 14 amino acids. The germline gives CDR1 SGHTA, CDR2 FQGNSA. Trimming took 5 bases from V and 3 from J, leaving 13 bases between them. The CDR3 DNA sequence: TGTGCCAGCAGCAGAAGTGGGGGGGACACTGAAGCTTTCTTT. It translates to CASSRSGGDTEAFF. The whole variable domain, filled in from reference TRBV7-2 and TRBJ1-1, reads GAGVSQSPSNKVTEKGKDVELRCDPISGHTALYWYRQSLGQGLEFLIYFQGNSAPDKSGLPSDRFSAERTGGSVSTLTIQRTQQEDSAVYLCASSRSGGDTEAFFGQGTRLTVV.

This clonotype has a count of ten or more. The chain links TRBV29-1 to TRBJ2-1; 7 bases fit TRBD1. Germline V gene lookup returns CDR1 SQVTM and CDR2 ANQGSEA. J was trimmed by 4 bases and V by 3 bases; bases with no gene match: 6. The CDR3 covers 14 residues. CDR3 nucleotides: TGCAGCGTTGAGTGGGGACAGAGATACAATGAGCAGTTCTTC. Protein: CSVEWGQRYNEQFF.

The gene calls are TRBV7-2 and TRBJ2-7; D ambiguous. Germline V gives CDR1 SGHTA, CDR2 FQGNSA. This CDR3 has 13 residues. Between the trimmed V and J ends, which lost 1 base and 4 bases, there was a span of 8 bases. This CDR3 is CASSLGSEYEQYV. The CDR3, as DNA: TGTGCCAGCAGCTTAGGGTCAGAATACGAGCAGTACGTC.

This clonotype was recorded many times. This chain connects TRBV19 to TRBJ2-1; the D gene is possibly TRBD2 (6 bases). The CDR3 length is 15 residues. The germline V and J ends were trimmed by 3 bases and 5 bases, with 14 bases remaining between them. Germline V lookup: CDR1 LNHDA, CDR2 SQIVND (reference sequence). As DNA, the CDR3 is TGTGCCAGTAGTATGGACGGGAGTGTCCACAATGAGCAGTTCTTC. Amino acid sequence: CASSMDGSVHNEQFF.

As for this clonotype: Being one base from a much bigger clone, this may be a read error. The conserved phenylalanine or tryptophan normally closing the CDR3 is absent here, so this likely arose from a read error. The chain couples TRBV7-4 to TRBJ1-6; D not resolved. This CDR3 is 13 amino acids long. CDR1 is SGHVT, CDR2 SQSDAQ, per germline. Trimming removed 3 bases at V and 6 bases at J, with 6 bases between. This chain's CDR3 is CASSFSANSPLHS. The CDR3 nucleotides read TGTGCCAGCAGCTTTTCGGCTAATTCACCCCTCCACTCT.

This clonotype was seen many times. V gene TRBV7-6 combines with J gene TRBJ2-5; D is perhaps TRBD1 (6 bases). The CDR3 extends over 16 amino acids. The V and J ends lost 1 base and 5 bases respectively, with 17 bases between them. Germline lookup yields CDR1 SGHVS and CDR2 FNYEAQ. CDR3 in amino acids: CASSLGGGVPLETQYF. The CDR3 region has the DNA TGTGCCAGCAGCTTAGGAGGGGGAGTCCCATTGGAGACCCAGTACTTC. Combining the CDR3 with reference TRBV7-6 and TRBJ2-5 gives the whole variable domain GAGVSQSPRYKVTKRGQDVALRCDPISGHVSLYWYRQALGQGPEFLTYFNYEAQQDKSGLPNDRFSAERPEGSISTLTIQRTEQRDSAMYRCASSLGGGVPLETQYFGPGTRLLVL.

This clonotype occurred a few times. This chain connects TRBV7-2 to TRBJ2-5, with 7 bases fitting TRBD2. The ends lost 0 bases at V and 5 bases at J; junction bases unmatched: 3. Germline V CDR1 and CDR2: SGHTA, FQGNSA. CDR3 length: 14 residues. The CDR3 reads CASSLALGGETQYF. Here the CDR3 DNA reads TGTGCCAGCAGCTTAGCCTTGGGGGGGGAGACCCAGTACTTC.

This clonotype was counted only a few times. V gene TRBV20-1 combines with J gene TRBJ2-5; D uncertain. The CDR3 is 13 amino acids. Trimming took 5 bases from V and 5 from J, leaving 15 bases between them. CDR1 and CDR2 (germline): DFQATT, SNEGSKA (reference sequence). The CDR3 DNA is TGCAGTGCTGTCGAACTCCTGGGGGAGACCCAGTACTTC. Amino acid sequence: CSAVELLGETQYF.